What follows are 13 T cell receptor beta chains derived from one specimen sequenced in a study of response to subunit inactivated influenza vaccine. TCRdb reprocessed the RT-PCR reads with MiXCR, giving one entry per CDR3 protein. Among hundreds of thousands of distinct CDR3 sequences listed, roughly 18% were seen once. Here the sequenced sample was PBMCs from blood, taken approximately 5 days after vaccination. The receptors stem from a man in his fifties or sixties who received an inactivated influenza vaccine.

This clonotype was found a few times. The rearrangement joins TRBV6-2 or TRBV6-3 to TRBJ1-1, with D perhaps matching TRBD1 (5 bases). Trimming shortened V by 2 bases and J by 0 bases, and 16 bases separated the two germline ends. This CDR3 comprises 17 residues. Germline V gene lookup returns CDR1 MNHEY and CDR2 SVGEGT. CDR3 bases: TGTGCCAGCAGTTACCCCTTCGGGGGAGGGTTGAACACTGAAGCTTTCTTT. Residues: CASSYPFGGGLNTEAFF.

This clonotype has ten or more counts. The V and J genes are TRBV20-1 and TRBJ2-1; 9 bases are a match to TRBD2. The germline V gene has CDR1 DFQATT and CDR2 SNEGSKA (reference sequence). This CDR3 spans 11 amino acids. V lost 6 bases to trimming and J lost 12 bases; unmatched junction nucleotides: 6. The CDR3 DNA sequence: TGCAGTGCGGCAACTAGCGGGTTGCAGTTCTTC. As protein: CSAATSGLQFF.

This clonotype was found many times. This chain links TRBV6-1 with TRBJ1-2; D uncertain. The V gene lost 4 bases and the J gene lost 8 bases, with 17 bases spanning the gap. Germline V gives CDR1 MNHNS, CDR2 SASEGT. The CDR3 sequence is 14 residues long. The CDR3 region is CASSGGRLLDGYTF. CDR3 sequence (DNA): TGTGCCAGCAGTGGAGGCAGGTTGTTGGACGGCTACACCTTC.

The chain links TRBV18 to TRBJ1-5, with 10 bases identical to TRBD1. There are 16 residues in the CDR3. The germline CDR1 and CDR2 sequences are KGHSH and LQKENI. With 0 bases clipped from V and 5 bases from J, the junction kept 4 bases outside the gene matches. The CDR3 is CASSPPGTGVDQPQHF. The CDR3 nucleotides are TGTGCCAGCTCACCACCTGGGACAGGGGTAGATCAGCCCCAGCATTTT.

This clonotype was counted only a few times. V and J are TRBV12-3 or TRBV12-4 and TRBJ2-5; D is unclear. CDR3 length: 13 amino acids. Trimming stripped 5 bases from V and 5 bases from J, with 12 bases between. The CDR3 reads CASSGPVGETQYF. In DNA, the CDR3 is TGTGCCAGCAGTGGACCGGTGGGGGAGACCCAGTACTTC.

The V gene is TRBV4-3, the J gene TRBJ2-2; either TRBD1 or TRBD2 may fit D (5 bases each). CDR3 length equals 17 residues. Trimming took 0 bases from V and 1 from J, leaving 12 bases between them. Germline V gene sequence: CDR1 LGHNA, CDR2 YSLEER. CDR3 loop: CASSQDPGPKNTGELFF. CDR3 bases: TGCGCCAGCAGCCAAGACCCGGGACCCAAGAACACCGGGGAGCTGTTTTTT.

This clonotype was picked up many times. This CDR3 is CASSQFTGELFF. CDR3 in DNA: TGCGCCAGCAGCCAATTCACCGGGGAGCTGTTTTTT. This chain links TRBV4-3 with TRBJ2-2; D remains ambiguous. The V gene lost 2 bases and the J gene lost 4 bases, with 2 bases spanning the gap. This CDR3 spans 12 amino acids. The germline CDR1 and CDR2 sequences are LGHNA and YSLEER.

The CDR3 nucleotides are TGTGCCAGCAGTCGGACAGGCGACTCTGGAAACACCATATATTTT. It is translated as CASSRTGDSGNTIYF. V gene TRBV6-1 combines with J gene TRBJ1-3, with 7 positions matching TRBD1. The CDR3 spans 15 residues. With 5 bases clipped from V and 0 bases from J, the junction kept 4 bases outside the gene matches. CDR1 MNHNS and CDR2 SASEGT come from the germline V gene.

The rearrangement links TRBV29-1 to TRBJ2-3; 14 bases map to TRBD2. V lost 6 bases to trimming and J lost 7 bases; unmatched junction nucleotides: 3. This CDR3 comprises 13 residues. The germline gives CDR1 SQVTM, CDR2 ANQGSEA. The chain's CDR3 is CSVGTSGSHTQYF. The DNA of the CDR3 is TGCAGCGTAGGGACTAGCGGGAGTCATACGCAGTATTTT.

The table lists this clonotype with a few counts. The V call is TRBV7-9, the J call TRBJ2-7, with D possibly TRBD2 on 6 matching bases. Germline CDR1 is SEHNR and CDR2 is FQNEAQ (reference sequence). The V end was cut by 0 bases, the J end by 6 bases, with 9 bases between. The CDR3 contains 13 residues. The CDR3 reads CASSLAHGGEQYF. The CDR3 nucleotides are TGTGCCAGCAGCTTAGCCCACGGGGGCGAGCAGTACTTC.

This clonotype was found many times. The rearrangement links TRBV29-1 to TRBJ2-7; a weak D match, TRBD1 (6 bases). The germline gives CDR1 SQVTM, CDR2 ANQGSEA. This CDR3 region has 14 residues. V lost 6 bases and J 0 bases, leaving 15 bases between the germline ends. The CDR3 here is CSVAQRQDSYEQYF. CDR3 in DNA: TGCAGCGTCGCCCAACGACAGGACTCCTACGAGCAGTACTTC.

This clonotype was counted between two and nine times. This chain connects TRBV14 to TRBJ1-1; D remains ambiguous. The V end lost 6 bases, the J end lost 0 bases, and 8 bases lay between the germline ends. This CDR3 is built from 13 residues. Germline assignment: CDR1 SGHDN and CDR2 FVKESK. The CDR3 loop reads CASSNSLNTEAFF. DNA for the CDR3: TGTGCCAGCAGTAACAGTTTGAACACTGAAGCTTTCTTT.

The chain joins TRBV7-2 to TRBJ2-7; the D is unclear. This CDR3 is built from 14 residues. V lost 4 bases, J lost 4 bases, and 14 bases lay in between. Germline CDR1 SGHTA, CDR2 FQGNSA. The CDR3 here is CASSSVTDGYEQYF. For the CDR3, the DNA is TGTGCCAGCAGCTCGGTCACCGATGGGTACGAGCAGTACTTC.